This T cell receptor (beta chain) was recovered during a study of cytomegalovirus exposure and HLA in healthy donors. Looking at the study overall: From 150 million to 200 million T cells, an earlier analysis saw 117 million unique TCR beta sequences. General study points: Most TCR sequences proved rare, with some public TCRs found in many donors.

The CDR3 contains 15 residues. J gave up 7 bases and V 3 bases, and 7 bases lay outside the gene matches. Germline CDR1 reads MNHEY; CDR2 reads SMNVEV (reference sequence). With respect to this clone: Its antigen is as yet unknown.

In the PCR, 60 Vbeta and 13 Jbeta primers were used. Using immunoSEQ multiplex PCR, the repertoire was profiled, and TCRdb retains in-frame clones only, with some absent. The sample has some 220,000 clones, over 65% seen once. Sequenced material: PBMCs. The rearrangement links TRBV27 to TRBJ2-2; 8 nucleotides match TRBD2. The TCR was taken from a woman aged 60-75 years in good health and CMV-seropositive. Here the CDR3 DNA reads TGTGCCAGCAGTTTTTGGGGGGCGGGAGGCGGGGAGCTGTTTTTT. Its translation: CASSFWGAGGGELFF.